The entry that follows covers one T cell receptor beta chain sequence. Its cognate antigen is unknown. This sample was taken from a study of T cell responses to AZD1222 COVID-19 vaccine. Study-wide background: Combined were second doses at about 4 or about 12 weeks. Study-level findings and limits: Clonal diversity was possibly underestimated; the donors were predominantly white British and more often female. Sampled repertoires all dated from after the peak T cell response.

Generated by immunoSEQ multiplex PCR, the TCRdb table keeps only in-frame clones and is missing some. The repertoire consists of 130,000 to 150,000 clones, with roughly 92% occurring once and the leading ten covering about 1.5%. The CDR3 has 17 residues. With V trimmed by 5 bases and J by 5 bases, 13 bases remained unmatched. Looked up from germline, CDR1 is MDHEN and CDR2 is SYDVKM. This clonotype was obtained from an adult in good health. Source: peripheral blood, taken on day 0 of AZD1222 vaccination. The V call is TRBV28, the J call TRBJ1-1; 11 nucleotides line up with TRBD1. CDR3 in amino acids: CASSPIGTGGAKTEAFF. The CDR3 DNA is TGTGCCAGCAGTCCTATAGGGACAGGGGGGGCAAAGACTGAAGCTTTCTTT.